This TCR beta chain was identified during a study of T cell repertoires and leukemia-associated antigens (dated by TCRdb to about 2019). About the investigation overall: Each sample yielded about 5.1 to 7 million read pairs and about 3.3 to 5.0 million effective reads, approximately 15 million effective reads overall. Using in vitro peptide stimulation of healthy T cells, the study set out to figure out what antigen is recognized by a TCR Vbeta21 clone that had previously been found in CML patients.

Relative to its sample, this clonotype is medium-sized (0.01 to 0.1%). This clone's antigen is unknown. Base-call qualities are not available, and no considerably larger clone is one nucleotide away. The cysteine opens and the phenylalanine closes a CDR3 of 15 amino acids. Here the CDR3 DNA is all that survives: 45 bases in frame from base 1. Trimmed from V: 6 bases; trimmed from J: 6 bases; junction bases lacking a gene match: 10. Via the germline V gene (reference sequence), CDR1 is MNHNY and CDR2 SVGAGI. What the work shows at the level of the full study, not this receptor alone: Numbers of Vbeta genes (roughly 60), Jbeta genes (over twelve), VDJ rearrangements and unique CDR3s did not differ significantly among the four groups. Direct testing of the expanded clones' antigen specificity and function was not done, and further investigation was required.

CD3+ T cells were initially rested overnight at approximately 2.5 million cells/mL in RPMI 1640 lacking fetal bovine serum. MACS immunomagnetic beads were used according to the manufacturer's instructions to isolate CD3+ T cells from PBMCs. Total RNA was extracted from the cultured T cells with TRIzol reagent. TCRbeta libraries were amplified from RNA by 5' rapid amplification of cDNA ends (5'RACE). Library concentration and integrity were checked with Qubit, an Agilent instrument, and quantitative PCR before sequencing. A commercial service provider sequenced the qualified libraries on Illumina HiSeq or MiSeq. From the authors' description of their analysis: MiXCR version 1.8.2 was used to identify TCR sequences in each sample. For a clone to count as qualified, its CDR3 had to be longer than four amino acids, its nucleotide length had to be in-frame, and the clone could not contain a stop codon. A read containing the complete CDR3 structure was defined as an effective read. Validation of expanded clones was performed by RT-PCR with 24 Vbeta primers, GeneScan spectratyping, and Sanger sequencing. TCRdb reprocessing: public reads trimmed at Q25 with fastp, clones called with MiXCR, in-frame beta chains kept. Each CDR3 protein gets just one entry, which takes the most common genes and DNA from the rows behind it. TCRdb assigned the V and J calls; the authors' analysis was not used. In all, the sample holds 10,000 to 13,000 distinct CDR3 sequences, and roughly 43% of those were seen once. The ten largest clones take up approximately 26% of the sample.

The receptor's source is a female donor in good health. Sequencing was carried out using CD3+ T cells sorted from blood and cultured. The chain links TRBV6-6 with TRBJ2-2; TRBD1 matches 7 bases in the middle. The DNA sequence reads TGTGCCAGCAGCACTTCCGACAGGGTCCCCGGGGAGCTGTTTTTT. The translation is CASSTSDRVPGELFF.